This T cell receptor (beta chain) came from a study of blood T cell repertoires in COVID-19. The CDR3 has 15 amino acids. Germline V gene sequence: CDR1 SGHTA, CDR2 FQGNSA. V was pared by 1 base and J by 9 bases, with 19 bases between. Libraries were prepared by immunoSEQ multiplex PCR; TCRdb keeps only in-frame clonotypes and omits some of them. Of around 500,000 clones listed, around nine tenths are singletons. The TCR originated in a woman between 40 and 55 years old who had recovered from COVID-19. Material: PBMCs or T cells enriched from blood (not recorded which). This chain links TRBV7-2 with TRBJ2-7, with D possibly being TRBD1 (5 bases). The CDR3 loop reads CASSLVMTDPLRQYF. CDR3 nucleotide sequence: TGTGCCAGCAGCTTAGTAATGACAGACCCATTACGGCAGTACTTC.